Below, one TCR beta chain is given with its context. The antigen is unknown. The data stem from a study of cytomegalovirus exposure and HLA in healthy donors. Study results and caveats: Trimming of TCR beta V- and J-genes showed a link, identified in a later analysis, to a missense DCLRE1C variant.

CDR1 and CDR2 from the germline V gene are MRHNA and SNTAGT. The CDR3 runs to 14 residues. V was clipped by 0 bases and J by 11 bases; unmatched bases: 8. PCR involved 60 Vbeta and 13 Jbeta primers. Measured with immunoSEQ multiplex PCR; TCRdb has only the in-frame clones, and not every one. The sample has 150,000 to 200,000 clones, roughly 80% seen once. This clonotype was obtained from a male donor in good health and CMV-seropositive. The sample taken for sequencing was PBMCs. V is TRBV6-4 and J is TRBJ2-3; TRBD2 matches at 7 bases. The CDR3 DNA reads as TGTGCCAGCAGTGACTCGCCGGGGGGAGCGATGCAGTATTTT. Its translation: CASSDSPGGAMQYF.